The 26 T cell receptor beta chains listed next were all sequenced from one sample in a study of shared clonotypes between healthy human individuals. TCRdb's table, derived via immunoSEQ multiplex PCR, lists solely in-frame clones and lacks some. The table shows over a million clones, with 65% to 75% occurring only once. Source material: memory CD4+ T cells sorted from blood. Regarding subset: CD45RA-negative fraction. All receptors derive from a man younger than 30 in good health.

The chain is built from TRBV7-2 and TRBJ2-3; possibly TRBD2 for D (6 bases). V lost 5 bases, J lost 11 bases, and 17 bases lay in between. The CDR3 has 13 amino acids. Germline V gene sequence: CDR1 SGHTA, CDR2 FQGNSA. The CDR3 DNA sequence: TGTGCCAGCAGCAAAAACACGATGGGGGGGCAGTATTTT. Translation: CASSKNTMGGQYF.

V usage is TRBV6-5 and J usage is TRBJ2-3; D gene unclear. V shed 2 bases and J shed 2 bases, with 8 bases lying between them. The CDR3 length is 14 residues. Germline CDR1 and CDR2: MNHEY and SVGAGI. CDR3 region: CASSYGRTTDTQYF. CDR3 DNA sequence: TGTGCCAGCAGTTACGGGCGGACCACAGATACGCAGTATTTT.

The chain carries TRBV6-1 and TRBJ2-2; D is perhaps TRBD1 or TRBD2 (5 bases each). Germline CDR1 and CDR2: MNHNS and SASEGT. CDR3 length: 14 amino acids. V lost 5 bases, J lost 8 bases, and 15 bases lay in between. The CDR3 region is CASSPRDARGELFF. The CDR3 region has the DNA TGTGCCAGCAGTCCACGGGACGCCCGTGGGGAGCTGTTTTTT.

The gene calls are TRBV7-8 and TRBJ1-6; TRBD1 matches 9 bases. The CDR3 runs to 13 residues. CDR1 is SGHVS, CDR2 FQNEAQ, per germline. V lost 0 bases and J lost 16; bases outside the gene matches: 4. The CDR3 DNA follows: TGTGCCAGCAGCTTAGCTTCCGGGACAGGGCTCCACTTT. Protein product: CASSLASGTGLHF. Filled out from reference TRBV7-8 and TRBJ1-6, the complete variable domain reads GAGVSQSPRYKVAKRGQDVALRCDPISGHVSLFWYQQALGQGPEFLTYFQNEAQLDKSGLPSDRFFAERPEGSVSTLKIQRTQQEDSAVYLCASSLASGTGLHFGNGTRLTVT.

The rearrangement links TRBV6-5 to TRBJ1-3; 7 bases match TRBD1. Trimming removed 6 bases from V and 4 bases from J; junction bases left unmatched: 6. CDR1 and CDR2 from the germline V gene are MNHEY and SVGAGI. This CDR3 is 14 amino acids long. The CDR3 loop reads CASRQRGLGNTIYF. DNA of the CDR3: TGTGCCAGCAGGCAAAGGGGGCTCGGAAACACCATATATTTT.

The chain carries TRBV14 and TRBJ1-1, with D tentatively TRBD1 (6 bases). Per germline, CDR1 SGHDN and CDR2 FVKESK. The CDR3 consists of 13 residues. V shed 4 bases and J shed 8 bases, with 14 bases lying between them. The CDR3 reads CASSPGGGREAFF. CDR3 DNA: TGTGCCAGCAGCCCTGGAGGGGGGAGGGAAGCTTTCTTT.

CDR3 protein: CASSGLAGGPTGELFF. The CDR3 DNA reads as TGTGCCAGCTCGGGACTAGCGGGAGGGCCAACCGGGGAGCTGTTTTTT. V is TRBV2 and J is TRBJ2-2, with 16 bases lining up with TRBD2. Germline V gives CDR1 SNHLY, CDR2 FYNNEI. The CDR3 is made up of 16 amino acids. The V and J ends lost 8 bases and 5 bases, in that order; junction bases with no gene match: 5.

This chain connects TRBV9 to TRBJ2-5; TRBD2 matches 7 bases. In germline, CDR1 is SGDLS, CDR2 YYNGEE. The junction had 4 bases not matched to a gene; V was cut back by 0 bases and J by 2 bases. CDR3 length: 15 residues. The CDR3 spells CASSVASGPQETQYF. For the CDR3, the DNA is TGTGCCAGCAGCGTAGCTAGCGGACCTCAAGAGACCCAGTACTTC.

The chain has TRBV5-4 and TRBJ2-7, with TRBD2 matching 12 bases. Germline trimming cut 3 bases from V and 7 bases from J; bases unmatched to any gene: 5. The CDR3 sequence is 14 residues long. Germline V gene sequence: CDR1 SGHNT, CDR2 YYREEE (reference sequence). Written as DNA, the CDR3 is TGTGCCAGCAGCTCCGGACTAGCGGGAAGGGAGCAGTACTTC. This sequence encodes CASSSGLAGREQYF.

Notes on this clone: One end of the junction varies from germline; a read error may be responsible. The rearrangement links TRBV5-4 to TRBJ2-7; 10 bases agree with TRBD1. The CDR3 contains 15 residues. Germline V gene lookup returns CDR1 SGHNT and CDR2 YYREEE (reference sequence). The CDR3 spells CASSLDRGREISLDF. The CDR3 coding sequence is TGTGCCAGCAGCCTAGACAGGGGGCGCGAAATAAGCTTGGACTTC.

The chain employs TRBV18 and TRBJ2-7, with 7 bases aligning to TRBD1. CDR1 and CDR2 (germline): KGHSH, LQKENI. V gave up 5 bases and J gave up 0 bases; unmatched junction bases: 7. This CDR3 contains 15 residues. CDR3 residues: CASSRSGTASYEQYF. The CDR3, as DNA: TGTGCCAGCTCAAGATCCGGGACAGCCTCCTACGAGCAGTACTTC. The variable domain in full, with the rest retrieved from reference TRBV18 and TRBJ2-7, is NAGVMQNPRHLVRRRGQEARLRCSPMKGHSHVYWYRQLPEEGLKFMVYLQKENIIDESGMPKERFSAEFPKEGPSILRIQQVVRGDSAAYFCASSRSGTASYEQYFGPGTRLTVT.

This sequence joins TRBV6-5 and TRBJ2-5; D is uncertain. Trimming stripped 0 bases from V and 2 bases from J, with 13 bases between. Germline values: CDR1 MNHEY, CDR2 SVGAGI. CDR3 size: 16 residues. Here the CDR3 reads CASSYSNLIPQETQYF. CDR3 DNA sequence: TGTGCCAGCAGTTACTCGAATTTAATACCACAAGAGACCCAGTACTTC.

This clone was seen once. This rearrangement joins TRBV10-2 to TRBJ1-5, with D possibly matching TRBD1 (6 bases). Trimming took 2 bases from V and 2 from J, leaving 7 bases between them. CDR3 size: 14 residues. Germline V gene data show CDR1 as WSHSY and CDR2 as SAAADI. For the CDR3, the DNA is TGCGCCAGCAGTGAGGGGACACGCAATCAGCCCCAGCATTTT. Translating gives CASSEGTRNQPQHF.

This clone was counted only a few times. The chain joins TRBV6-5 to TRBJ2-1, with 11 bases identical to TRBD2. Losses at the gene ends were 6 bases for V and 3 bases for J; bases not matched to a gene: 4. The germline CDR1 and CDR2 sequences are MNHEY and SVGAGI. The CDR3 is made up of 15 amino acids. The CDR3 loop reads CASSPSGGHYNEQFF. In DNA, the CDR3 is TGTGCCAGCAGCCCTAGCGGGGGGCACTACAATGAGCAGTTCTTC.

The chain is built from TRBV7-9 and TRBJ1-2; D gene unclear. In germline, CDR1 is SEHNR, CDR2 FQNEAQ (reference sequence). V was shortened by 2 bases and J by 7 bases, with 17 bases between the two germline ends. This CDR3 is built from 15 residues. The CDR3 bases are TGTGCCAGCAGCTTAACGGGAACAAGGTCTGGTGGCTACACCTTC. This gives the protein CASSLTGTRSGGYTF.

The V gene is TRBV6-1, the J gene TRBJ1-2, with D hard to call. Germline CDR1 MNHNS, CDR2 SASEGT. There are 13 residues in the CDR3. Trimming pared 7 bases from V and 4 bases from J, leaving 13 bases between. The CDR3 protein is CASIIDVIYGYTF. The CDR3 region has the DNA TGTGCCAGCATCATAGACGTGATCTATGGCTACACCTTC.

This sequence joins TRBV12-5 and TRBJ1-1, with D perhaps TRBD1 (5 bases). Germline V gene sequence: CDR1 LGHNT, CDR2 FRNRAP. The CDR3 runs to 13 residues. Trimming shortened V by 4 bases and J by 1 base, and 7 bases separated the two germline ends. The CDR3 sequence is CASGSRENTEAFF. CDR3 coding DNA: TGTGCTAGTGGTTCCAGGGAGAACACTGAAGCTTTCTTT.

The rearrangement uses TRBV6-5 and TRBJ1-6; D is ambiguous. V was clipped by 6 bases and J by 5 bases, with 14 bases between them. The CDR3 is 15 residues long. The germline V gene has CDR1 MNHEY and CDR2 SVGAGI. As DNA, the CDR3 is TGTGCCAGCAGCCGCCGGAGGGCGGATAATTCACCCCTCCACTTT. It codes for CASSRRRADNSPLHF.

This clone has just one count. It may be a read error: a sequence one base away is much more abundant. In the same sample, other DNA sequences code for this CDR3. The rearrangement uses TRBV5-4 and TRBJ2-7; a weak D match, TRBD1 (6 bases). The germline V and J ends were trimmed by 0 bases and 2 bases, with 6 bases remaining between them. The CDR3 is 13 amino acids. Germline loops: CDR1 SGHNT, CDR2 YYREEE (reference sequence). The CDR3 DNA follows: TGTGCCAGCAGCTTGGACAGGGCCTACGAGCAGTACTTC. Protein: CASSLDRAYEQYF.

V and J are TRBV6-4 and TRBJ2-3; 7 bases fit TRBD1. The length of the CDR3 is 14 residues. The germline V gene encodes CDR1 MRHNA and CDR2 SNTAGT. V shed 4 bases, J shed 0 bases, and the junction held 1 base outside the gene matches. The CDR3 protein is CASSAQGSTDTQYF. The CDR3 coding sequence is TGTGCCAGCAGTGCACAGGGGAGCACAGATACGCAGTATTTT.

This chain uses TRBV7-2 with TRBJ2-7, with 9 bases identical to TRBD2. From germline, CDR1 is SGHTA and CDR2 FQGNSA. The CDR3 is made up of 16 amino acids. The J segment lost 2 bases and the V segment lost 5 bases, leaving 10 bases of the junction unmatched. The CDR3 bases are TGTGCCAGCAGCCCAGGACTAGCGCGACCTGCCTACGAGCAGTACTTC. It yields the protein CASSPGLARPAYEQYF.

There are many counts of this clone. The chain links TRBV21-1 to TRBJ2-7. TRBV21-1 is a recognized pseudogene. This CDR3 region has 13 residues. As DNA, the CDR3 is TGTGCCAGCAGCAAGGAAAAGGTAGGCGAGCAGTACTTC. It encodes CASSKEKVGEQYF.

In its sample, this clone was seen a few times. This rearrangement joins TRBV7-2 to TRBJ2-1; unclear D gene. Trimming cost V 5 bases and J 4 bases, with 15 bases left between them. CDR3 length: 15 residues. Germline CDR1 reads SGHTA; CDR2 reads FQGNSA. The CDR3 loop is CASSPAWAAYNEQFF. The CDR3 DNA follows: TGTGCCAGCAGCCCCGCGTGGGCAGCTTACAATGAGCAGTTCTTC. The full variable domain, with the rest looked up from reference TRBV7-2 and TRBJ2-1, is GAGVSQSPSNKVTEKGKDVELRCDPISGHTALYWYRQSLGQGLEFLIYFQGNSAPDKSGLPSDRFSAERTGGSVSTLTIQRTQQEDSAVYLCASSPAWAAYNEQFFGPGTRLTVL.

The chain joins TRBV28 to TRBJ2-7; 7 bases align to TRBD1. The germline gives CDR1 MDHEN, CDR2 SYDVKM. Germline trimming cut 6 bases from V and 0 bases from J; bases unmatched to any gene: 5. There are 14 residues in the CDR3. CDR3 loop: CASRTGLSSYEQYF. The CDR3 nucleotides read TGTGCCAGCAGGACAGGGCTTAGCTCCTACGAGCAGTACTTC.

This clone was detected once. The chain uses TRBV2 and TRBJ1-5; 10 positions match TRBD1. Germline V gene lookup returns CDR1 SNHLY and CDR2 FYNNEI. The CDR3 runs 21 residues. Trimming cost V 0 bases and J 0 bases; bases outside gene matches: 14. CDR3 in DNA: TGTGCCAGCAGTGAAGCCCAGCGGACAGGGGGTTTCCTATATAGCAATCAGCCCCAGCATTTT. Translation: CASSEAQRTGGFLYSNQPQHF.

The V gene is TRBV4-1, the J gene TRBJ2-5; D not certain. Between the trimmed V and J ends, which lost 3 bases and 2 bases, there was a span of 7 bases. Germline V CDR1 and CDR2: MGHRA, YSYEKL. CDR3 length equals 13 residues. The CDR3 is CASSQAFQETQYF. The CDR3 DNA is TGCGCCAGCAGCCAGGCTTTTCAAGAGACCCAGTACTTC.